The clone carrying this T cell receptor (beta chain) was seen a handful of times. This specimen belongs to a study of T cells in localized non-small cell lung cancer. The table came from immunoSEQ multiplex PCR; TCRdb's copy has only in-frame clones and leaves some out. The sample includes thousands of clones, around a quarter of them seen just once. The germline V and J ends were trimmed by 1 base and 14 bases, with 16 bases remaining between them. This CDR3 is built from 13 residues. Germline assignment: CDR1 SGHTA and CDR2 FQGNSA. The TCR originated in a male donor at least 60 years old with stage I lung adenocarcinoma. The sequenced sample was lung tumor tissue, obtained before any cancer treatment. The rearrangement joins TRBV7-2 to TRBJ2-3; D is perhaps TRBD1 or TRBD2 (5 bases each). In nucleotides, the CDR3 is TGTGCCAGCAGCTTAGGGACTGGGGCTCAAAGGTATTTT. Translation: CASSLGTGAQRYF.